The 9 T cell receptor beta chains presented below share a single source sample, sequenced in a study of T cell responses to AZD1222 COVID-19 vaccine. Clones were sequenced by immunoSEQ multiplex PCR, and TCRdb holds only the in-frame ones, with some missing. The sample lists approximately 110,000 clones, 87% seen once, with just under 10% in the top ten. The specimen was peripheral blood, collected on day 0 of AZD1222 vaccination. These receptors were obtained from an adult in good health.

Here the CDR3 DNA reads TGTGCCAGCAGTGATGGCCGGGCATCGGGTGGCTACACCTTC. Translated: CASSDGRASGGYTF. V is TRBV2 and J is TRBJ1-2, with D uncertain. Looked up from germline, CDR1 is SNHLY and CDR2 is FYNNEI. V lost 3 bases to trimming and J lost 7 bases, with 15 bases between them. The CDR3 length is 14 residues.

The rearrangement links TRBV15 to TRBJ1-2; possibly TRBD1 for D (6 bases). V was trimmed by 2 bases and J by 8 bases, leaving 15 bases between them. CDR1 is LNHNV, CDR2 YYDKDF, per germline (reference sequence). The CDR3 runs to 14 residues. The CDR3 bases are TGTGCCACCAGCAGACCTACAGGGAATGGGGGCTACACCTTC. Translating it yields CATSRPTGNGGYTF.

The chain combines TRBV4-3 with TRBJ1-5; 8 bases are a match to TRBD1. The CDR3 runs to 15 residues. Germline CDR1 and CDR2: LGHNA and YSLEER. After removal of 3 bases from V and 2 bases from J, the junction contained 3 bases not matched to a gene. CDR3 sequence: CASSHETGGNQPQHF. CDR3 coding DNA: TGCGCCAGCAGCCATGAGACAGGGGGCAATCAGCCCCAGCATTTT.

As for this clone: The junction departs from the called germline gene at one end, perhaps through a read error. The rearrangement uses TRBV5-6 and TRBJ1-2; 7 bases match TRBD1. The CDR3 spans 16 residues. From germline, CDR1 is SGHDT and CDR2 YYEEEE. CDR3 in DNA: TGTGCCAGCAGCACCCCGACAGGGAGGGATAGCTATGGATACACCTTC. Its protein product is CASSTPTGRDSYGYTF.

This chain joins TRBV18 and TRBJ1-2, with D uncertain. With 4 bases removed from V and 2 bases from J, the gap between germline ends came to 2 bases. The CDR3 is 11 amino acids. Germline CDR1 is KGHSH and CDR2 is LQKENI. Here the CDR3 reads CASSQNYGYTF. In DNA, the CDR3 is TGTGCCAGCTCACAAAACTATGGCTACACCTTC.

The V call is TRBV9, the J call TRBJ2-5; 8 nucleotides line up with TRBD2. The V segment lost 0 bases and the J segment 5 bases; nucleotides outside the gene matches: 6. The CDR3 length is 15 residues. The V gene's germline CDR1 is SGDLS and CDR2 YYNGEE. The CDR3 bases are TGTGCCAGCAGCGTAGAGGGACTAGTGGGGGAGACCCAGTACTTC. It specifies CASSVEGLVGETQYF.

This clone was observed a handful of times. J is TRBJ1-6 and V is TRBV27, with 8 positions matching TRBD1. The CDR3 contains 15 residues. Unmatched junction bases numbered 10, after V lost 5 bases and J lost 10 bases. Germline V gene sequence: CDR1 MNHEY, CDR2 SMNVEV (reference sequence). DNA for the CDR3: TGTGCCAGCAGTGCAAACAGGGGGATGGGGTCACCCCTCCACTTT. Residues: CASSANRGMGSPLHF.

In this sample, this clone turned up a few times. The chain uses TRBV19 and TRBJ2-5; D tentatively reads TRBD1 or TRBD2 (6 bases each). Germline-derived CDR1 and CDR2 are LNHDA and SQIVND (reference sequence). Trimming pared 1 base from V and 5 bases from J, leaving 11 bases between. The CDR3 extends over 14 amino acids. The CDR3 coding sequence is TGTGCCAGTAGTATAGTTGGGGGGCGGGAGACCCAGTACTTC. Translating it yields CASSIVGGRETQYF.

This sequence joins TRBV16 and TRBJ2-7; 7 bases fit TRBD2. J gave up 3 bases and V 0 bases, and 5 bases lay outside the gene matches. Germline V gene lookup returns CDR1 KGHSY and CDR2 FQNENV. CDR3 length: 15 residues. This CDR3 is CASSQSVTGGYEQYF. The CDR3 bases are TGTGCCAGCAGCCAATCGGTCACGGGGGGCTACGAGCAGTACTTC.